The clone carrying this T cell receptor beta chain has only a few counts. The V gene's germline CDR1 is KGHDR and CDR2 SFDVKD. The CDR3 extends over 13 amino acids. V was shortened by 9 bases and J by 5 bases, with 16 bases between the two germline ends. This specimen comes from a study of blood T cell repertoires in COVID-19. Assay: immunoSEQ multiplex PCR; the TCRdb copy retains only in-frame clones and omits some. Here the sample spans under 170,000 clones, 84% being singletons. The TCR originated in a man between 65 and 85 years old with acute or convalescent COVID-19. Material: peripheral blood. The J gene is TRBJ2-7, the V gene TRBV24-1; D is perhaps TRBD1 (6 bases). The CDR3 is CATARQASNEQYF. CDR3 DNA: TGTGCCACCGCCCGACAGGCGAGCAACGAGCAGTACTTC.